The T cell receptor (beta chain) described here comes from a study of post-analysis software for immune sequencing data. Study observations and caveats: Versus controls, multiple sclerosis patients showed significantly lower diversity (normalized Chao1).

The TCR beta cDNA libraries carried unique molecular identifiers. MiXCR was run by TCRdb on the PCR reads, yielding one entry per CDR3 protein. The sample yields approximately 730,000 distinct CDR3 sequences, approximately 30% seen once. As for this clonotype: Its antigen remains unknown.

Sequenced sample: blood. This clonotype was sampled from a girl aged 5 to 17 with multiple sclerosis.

The CDR3 is CSARPDRENTEAFF. For the CDR3, the DNA is TGCAGTGCTAGACCGGACAGGGAGAACACTGAAGCTTTCTTT. V and J are TRBV20-1 and TRBJ1-1, with 8 bases fitting TRBD1. CDR3 length: 14 residues. Germline V lookup: CDR1 DFQATT, CDR2 SNEGSKA (reference sequence). After removal of 2 bases from V and 1 base from J, the junction contained 3 bases not matched to a gene.